This TCR beta chain was profiled in a study of blood T cell repertoires in COVID-19. The V and J ends lost 4 bases and 3 bases, in that order; junction bases with no gene match: 9. Per germline, CDR1 MNHEY and CDR2 SVGEGT. The CDR3 loop spans 15 amino acids. Original analysis: It was from reference gene primer amplification that nucleated cell counts were estimated. Produced via immunoSEQ multiplex PCR; TCRdb's table is partial and in-frame only. V and J calls and clone size are those listed in that table; D and trimming were worked out from the DNA. The sample has under 100,000 clones; 85% are singletons.

The rearrangement joins TRBV6-2 or TRBV6-3 to TRBJ2-7; 7 positions match TRBD1. This TCR derives from a man aged 50 or older with acute or convalescent COVID-19. Specimen: peripheral blood. The CDR3 loop reads CASSLGTVMVYEQYF. The CDR3 DNA sequence: TGTGCCAGCAGTTTGGGGACAGTGATGGTCTACGAGCAGTACTTC.